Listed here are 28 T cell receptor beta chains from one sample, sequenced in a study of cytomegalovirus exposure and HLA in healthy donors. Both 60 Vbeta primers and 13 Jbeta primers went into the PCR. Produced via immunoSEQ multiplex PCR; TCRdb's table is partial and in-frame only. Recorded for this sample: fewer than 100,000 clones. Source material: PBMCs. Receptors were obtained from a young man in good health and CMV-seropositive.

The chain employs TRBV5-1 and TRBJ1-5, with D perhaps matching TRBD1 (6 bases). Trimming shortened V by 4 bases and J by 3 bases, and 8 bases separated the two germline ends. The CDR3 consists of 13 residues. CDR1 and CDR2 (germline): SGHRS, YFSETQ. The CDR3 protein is CASSEGVNQPQHF. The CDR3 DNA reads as TGCGCCAGCAGCGAGGGGGTCAATCAGCCCCAGCATTTT.

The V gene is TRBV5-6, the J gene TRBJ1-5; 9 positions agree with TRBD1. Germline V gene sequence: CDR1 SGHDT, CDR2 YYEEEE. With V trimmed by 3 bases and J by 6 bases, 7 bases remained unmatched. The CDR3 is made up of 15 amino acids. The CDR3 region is CASSSGTGLSQPQHF. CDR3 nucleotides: TGTGCCAGCAGCTCCGGGACAGGGTTAAGTCAGCCCCAGCATTTT.

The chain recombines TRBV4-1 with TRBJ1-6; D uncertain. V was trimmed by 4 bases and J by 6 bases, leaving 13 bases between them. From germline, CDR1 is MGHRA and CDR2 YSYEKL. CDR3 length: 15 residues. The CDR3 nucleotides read TGCGCCAGCAGCCGTGGGGAGTTGGCTAATTCACCCCTCCACTTT. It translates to CASSRGELANSPLHF.

CDR3 DNA sequence: TGTGCCAGCAGTTATAAGGCGGGGAGAACTGAAGCTTTCTTT. As protein: CASSYKAGRTEAFF. The chain employs TRBV5-6 and TRBJ1-1; D not resolved. The CDR3 runs 14 residues. Germline V gene lookup returns CDR1 SGHDT and CDR2 YYEEEE. V lost 5 bases to trimming and J lost 5 bases, with 16 bases between them.

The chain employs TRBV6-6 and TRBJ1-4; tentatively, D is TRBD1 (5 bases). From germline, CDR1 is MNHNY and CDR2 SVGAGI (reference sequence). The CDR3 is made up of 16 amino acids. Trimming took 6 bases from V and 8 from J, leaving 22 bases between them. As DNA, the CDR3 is TGTGCCAGCAGCCGACGCGGGACGGTCGGAGGGGAAAAACTGTTTTTT. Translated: CASSRRGTVGGEKLFF.

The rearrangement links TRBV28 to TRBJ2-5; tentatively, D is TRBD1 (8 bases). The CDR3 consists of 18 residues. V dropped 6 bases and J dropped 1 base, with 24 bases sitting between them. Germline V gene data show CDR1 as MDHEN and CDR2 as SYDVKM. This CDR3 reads CASSSPHLTGEGQETQYF. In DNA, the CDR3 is TGTGCCAGCAGCTCTCCTCATCTGACAGGGGAGGGCCAAGAGACCCAGTACTTC.

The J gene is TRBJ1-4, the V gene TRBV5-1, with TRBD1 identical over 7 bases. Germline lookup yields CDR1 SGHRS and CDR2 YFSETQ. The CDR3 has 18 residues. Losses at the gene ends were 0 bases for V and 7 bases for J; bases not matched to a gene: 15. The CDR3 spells CASSLEGLFTGDGEKLFF. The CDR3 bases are TGCGCCAGCAGCTTGGAAGGTCTGTTCACAGGGGACGGTGAAAAACTGTTTTTT.

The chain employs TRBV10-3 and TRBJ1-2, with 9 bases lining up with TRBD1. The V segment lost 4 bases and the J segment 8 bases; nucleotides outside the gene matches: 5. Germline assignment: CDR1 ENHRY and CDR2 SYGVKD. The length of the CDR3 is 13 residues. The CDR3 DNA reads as TGTGCCATCAGTGGGACAGGGGTGAGGGGCTACACCTTC. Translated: CAISGTGVRGYTF.

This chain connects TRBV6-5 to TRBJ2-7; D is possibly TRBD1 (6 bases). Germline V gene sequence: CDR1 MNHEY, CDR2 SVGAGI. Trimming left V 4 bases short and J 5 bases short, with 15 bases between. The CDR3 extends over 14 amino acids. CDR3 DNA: TGTGCCAGCAGTTTTGTCCAGGGGTTAAACGAGCAGTACTTC. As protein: CASSFVQGLNEQYF.

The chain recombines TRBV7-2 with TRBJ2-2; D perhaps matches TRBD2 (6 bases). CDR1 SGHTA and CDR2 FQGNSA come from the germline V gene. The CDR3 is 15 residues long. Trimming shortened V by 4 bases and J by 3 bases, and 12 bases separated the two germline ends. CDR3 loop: CASSSRGVDTGELFF. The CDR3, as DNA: TGTGCCAGCAGCTCCCGCGGGGTAGACACCGGGGAGCTGTTTTTT.

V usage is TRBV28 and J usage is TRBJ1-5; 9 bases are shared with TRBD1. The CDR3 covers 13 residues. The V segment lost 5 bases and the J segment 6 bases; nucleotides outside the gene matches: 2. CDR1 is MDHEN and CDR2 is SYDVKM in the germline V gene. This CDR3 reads CASSTGGSQPQHF. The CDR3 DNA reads TGTGCCAGCAGTACAGGGGGCTCTCAGCCCCAGCATTTT.

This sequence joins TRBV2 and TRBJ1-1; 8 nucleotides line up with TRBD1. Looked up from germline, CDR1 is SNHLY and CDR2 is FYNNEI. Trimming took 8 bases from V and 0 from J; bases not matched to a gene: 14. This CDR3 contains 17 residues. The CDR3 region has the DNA TGTGCCAGCGGGGGGACTCAGGACAGGGTTGTGAACACTGAAGCTTTCTTT. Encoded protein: CASGGTQDRVVNTEAFF.

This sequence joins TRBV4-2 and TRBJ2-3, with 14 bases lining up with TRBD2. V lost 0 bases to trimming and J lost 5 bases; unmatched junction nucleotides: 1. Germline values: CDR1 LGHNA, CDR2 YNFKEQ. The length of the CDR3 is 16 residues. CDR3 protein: CASSQDGTSGGDTQYF. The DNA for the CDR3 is TGTGCCAGCAGCCAAGATGGGACTAGCGGGGGAGATACGCAGTATTTT.

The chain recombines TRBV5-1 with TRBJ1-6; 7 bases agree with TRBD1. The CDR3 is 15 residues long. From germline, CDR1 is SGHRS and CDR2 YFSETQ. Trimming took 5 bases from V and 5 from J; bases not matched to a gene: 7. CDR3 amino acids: CASSSTGAHNSPLHF. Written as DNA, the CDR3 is TGCGCCAGCAGTTCAACAGGGGCGCATAATTCACCCCTCCACTTT. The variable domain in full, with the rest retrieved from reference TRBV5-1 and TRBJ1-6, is KAGVTQTPRYLIKTRGQQVTLSCSPISGHRSVSWYQQTPGQGLQFLFEYFSETQRNKGNFPGRFSGRQFSNSRSEMNVSTLELGDSALYLCASSSTGAHNSPLHFGNGTRLTVT.

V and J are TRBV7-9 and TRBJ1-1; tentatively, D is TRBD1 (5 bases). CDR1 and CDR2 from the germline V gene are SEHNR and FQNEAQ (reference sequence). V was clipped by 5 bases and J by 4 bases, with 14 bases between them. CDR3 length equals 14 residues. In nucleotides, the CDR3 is TGTGCCAGCAGCAGCAGCACCAGGGTCACTGAAGCTTTCTTT. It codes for CASSSSTRVTEAFF.

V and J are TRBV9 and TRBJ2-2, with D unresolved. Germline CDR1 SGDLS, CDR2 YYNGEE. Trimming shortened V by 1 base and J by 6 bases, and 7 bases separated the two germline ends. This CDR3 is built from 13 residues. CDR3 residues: CASSVPTSGELFF. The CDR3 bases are TGTGCCAGCAGCGTACCTACGTCCGGGGAGCTGTTTTTT. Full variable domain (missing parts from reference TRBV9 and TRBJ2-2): DSGVTQTPKHLITATGQRVTLRCSPRSGDLSVYWYQQSLDQGLQFLIQYYNGEERAKGNILERFSAQQFPDLHSELNLSSLELGDSALYFCASSVPTSGELFFGEGSRLTVL.

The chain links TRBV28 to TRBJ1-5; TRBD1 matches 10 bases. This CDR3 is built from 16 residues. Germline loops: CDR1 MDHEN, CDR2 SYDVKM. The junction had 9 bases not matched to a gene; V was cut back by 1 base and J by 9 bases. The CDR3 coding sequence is TGTGCCAGCAGTTTATTGGGGGACAGGGGCTATCGGCCCCAGCATTTT. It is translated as CASSLLGDRGYRPQHF.

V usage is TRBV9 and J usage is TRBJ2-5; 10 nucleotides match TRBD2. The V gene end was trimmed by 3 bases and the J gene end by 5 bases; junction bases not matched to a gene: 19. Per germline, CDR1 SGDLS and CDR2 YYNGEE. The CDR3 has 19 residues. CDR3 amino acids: CASSARRGSSGRFGETQYF. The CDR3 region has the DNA TGTGCCAGCAGCGCTCGTCGTGGGTCTAGCGGGAGATTCGGGGAGACCCAGTACTTC.

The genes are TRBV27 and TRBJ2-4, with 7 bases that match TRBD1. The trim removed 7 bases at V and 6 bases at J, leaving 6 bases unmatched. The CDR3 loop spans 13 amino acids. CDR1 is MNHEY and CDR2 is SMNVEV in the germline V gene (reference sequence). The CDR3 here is CASTTHRGNIQYF. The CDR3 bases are TGTGCCAGCACAACCCACAGGGGAAACATTCAGTACTTC.

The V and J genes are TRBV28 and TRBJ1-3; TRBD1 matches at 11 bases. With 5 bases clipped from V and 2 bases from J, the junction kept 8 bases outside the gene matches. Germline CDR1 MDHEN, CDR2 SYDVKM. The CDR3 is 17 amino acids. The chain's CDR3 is CASSPPGQGAAGNTIYF. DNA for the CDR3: TGTGCCAGCAGTCCCCCAGGACAGGGGGCGGCTGGAAACACCATATATTTT.

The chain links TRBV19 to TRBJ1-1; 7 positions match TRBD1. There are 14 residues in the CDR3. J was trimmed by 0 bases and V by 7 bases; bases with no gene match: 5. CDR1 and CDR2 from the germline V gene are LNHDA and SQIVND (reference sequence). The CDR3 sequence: CASKSQGLNTEAFF. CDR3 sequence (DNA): TGTGCCAGTAAGTCACAGGGGCTGAACACTGAAGCTTTCTTT.

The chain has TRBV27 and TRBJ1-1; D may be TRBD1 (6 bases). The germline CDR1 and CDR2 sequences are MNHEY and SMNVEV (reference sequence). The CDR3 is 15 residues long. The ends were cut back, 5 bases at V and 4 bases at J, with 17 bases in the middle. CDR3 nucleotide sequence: TGTGCCAGCAGTCTAGAACAGGGTCTCGGCACTGAAGCTTTCTTT. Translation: CASSLEQGLGTEAFF.

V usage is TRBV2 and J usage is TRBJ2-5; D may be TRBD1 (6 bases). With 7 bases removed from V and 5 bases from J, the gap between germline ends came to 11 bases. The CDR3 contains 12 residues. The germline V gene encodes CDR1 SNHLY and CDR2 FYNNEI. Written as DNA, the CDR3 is TGTGCCAGCAAACAGGGACGGGAGACCCAGTACTTC. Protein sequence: CASKQGRETQYF.

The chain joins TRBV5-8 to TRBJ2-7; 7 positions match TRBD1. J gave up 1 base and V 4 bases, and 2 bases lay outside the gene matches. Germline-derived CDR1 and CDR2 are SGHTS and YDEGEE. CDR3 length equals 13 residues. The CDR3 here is CASSPGQSYEQYF. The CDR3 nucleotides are TGTGCCAGCAGCCCGGGACAGTCCTACGAGCAGTACTTC.

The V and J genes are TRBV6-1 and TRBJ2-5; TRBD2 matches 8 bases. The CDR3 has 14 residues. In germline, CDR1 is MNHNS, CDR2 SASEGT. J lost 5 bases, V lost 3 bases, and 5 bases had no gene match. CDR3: CASSDGLARETQYF. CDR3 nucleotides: TGTGCCAGCAGTGATGGACTAGCACGGGAGACCCAGTACTTC.

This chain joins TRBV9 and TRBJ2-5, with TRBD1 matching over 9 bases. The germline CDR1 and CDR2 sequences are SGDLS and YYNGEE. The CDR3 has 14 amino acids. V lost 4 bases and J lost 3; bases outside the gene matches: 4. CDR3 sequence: CASSSRTGEETQYF. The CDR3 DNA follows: TGTGCCAGCAGCTCACGGACAGGGGAAGAGACCCAGTACTTC. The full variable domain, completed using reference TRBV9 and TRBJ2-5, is DSGVTQTPKHLITATGQRVTLRCSPRSGDLSVYWYQQSLDQGLQFLIQYYNGEERAKGNILERFSAQQFPDLHSELNLSSLELGDSALYFCASSSRTGEETQYFGPGTRLLVL.

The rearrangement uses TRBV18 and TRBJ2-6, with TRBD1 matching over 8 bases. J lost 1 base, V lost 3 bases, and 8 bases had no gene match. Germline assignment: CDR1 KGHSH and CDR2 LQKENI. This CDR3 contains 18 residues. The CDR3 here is CASSPDPWTGSGANVLTF. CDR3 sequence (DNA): TGTGCCAGCTCACCCGACCCATGGACAGGGTCTGGGGCCAACGTCCTGACTTTC.

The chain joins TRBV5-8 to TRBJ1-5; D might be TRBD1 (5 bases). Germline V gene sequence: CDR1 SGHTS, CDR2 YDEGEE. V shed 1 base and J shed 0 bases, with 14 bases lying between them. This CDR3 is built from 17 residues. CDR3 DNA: TGTGCCAGCAGCTTGAATACCGGGGGTTATAGCAATCAGCCCCAGCATTTT. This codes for CASSLNTGGYSNQPQHF.